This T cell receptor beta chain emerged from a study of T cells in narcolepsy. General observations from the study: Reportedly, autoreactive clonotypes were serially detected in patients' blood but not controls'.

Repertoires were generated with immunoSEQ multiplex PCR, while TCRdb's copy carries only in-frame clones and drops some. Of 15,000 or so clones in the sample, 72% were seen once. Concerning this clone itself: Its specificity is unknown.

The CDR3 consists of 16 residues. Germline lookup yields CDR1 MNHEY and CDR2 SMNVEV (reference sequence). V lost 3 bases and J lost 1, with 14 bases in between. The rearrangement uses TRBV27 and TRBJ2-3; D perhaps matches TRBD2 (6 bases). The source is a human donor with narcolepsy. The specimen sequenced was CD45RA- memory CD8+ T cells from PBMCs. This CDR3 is CASSLGRASGTDTQYF. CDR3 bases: TGTGCCAGCAGTTTGGGCAGGGCTAGCGGCACAGATACGCAGTATTTT.